The rows below give T cell receptor beta chains drawn from one sample of a study of blood T cell repertoires in COVID-19. Assay used: immunoSEQ multiplex PCR; TCRdb lists only in-frame clones, some missing. This sample has about 90,000 clones, with about 89% found just once. The sample taken for sequencing was peripheral blood. The source of these receptors is a human donor with active COVID-19. The donor label of this sample is uncertain. The conserved cysteine and the conserved F or W are not part of the CDR3 here.

J gene,V gene,CDR3 protein
TRBJ2-1,TRBV20-1,SASKLYNEQF
TRBJ2-5,TRBV6-2/TRBV6-3,ASSPGGNIETQY
TRBJ2-3,TRBV6-5,ASRQIWGGPDTQY
TRBJ1-2,TRBV10-3,AISASPHYGYT
TRBJ1-5,TRBV7-6,ASSSGQGREGQPQH
TRBJ1-1,TRBV12-2,ASRLERLGARNTEAF
TRBJ2-3,TRBV6-6,ASSYGGTGLETQY
TRBJ1-2,TRBV5-6,ASSQEQGGKSNYGYT
TRBJ1-3,TRBV14,ASSRLLGNSGNTIY
TRBJ1-2,TRBV28,ASSLSTGWFYGYT
TRBJ2-3,TRBV3-1/TRBV3-2,ASSQGGVSTDTQY
TRBJ1-1,TRBV9,ASRGAGGVNTEAF
TRBJ1-5,TRBV6-1,ASSDVQTLPNQPQH
TRBJ2-1,TRBV11-3,ASSQGQGIVRYNEQF